This TCR beta chain was obtained from a study of post-analysis software for immune sequencing data. This clonotype was detected many times. Included in the TCR beta cDNA libraries were unique molecular identifiers. A single record per CDR3 protein comes from TCRdb applying MiXCR to the PCR reads. This table has hundreds of thousands of distinct CDR3 sequences, 30% appearing once. Sample: blood. The sequence was obtained from a girl aged 10 to 17 with multiple sclerosis.

CDR3 nucleotide sequence: TGCGCCAGCAGCCAACGAGTAGAGAACTATGGCTACACCTTC. Residues: CASSQRVENYGYTF. The V and J genes are TRBV4-1 and TRBJ1-2; D gene ambiguous. Germline-derived CDR1 and CDR2 are MGHRA and YSYEKL. CDR3 length: 14 residues. Trimming removed 2 bases from V and 2 bases from J, with 9 bases in between.